These 5 T cell receptor beta chains came from one sample sequenced in a study of shared clonotypes between healthy human individuals (dated by TCRdb to 2018 to 2020). The library was obtained by the immunoSEQ multiplex PCR assay. In its TCRdb copy, this immuneACCESS table keeps in-frame sequences only and misses some clones. Where compared with another copy, unresolved V genes explain less than half of these, and the others have no known cause. For this sample the table gives 490,000 or so clones, of which over 60% were detected only once. 10% to 15% of the sample goes to the ten largest clones. Source material: PBMCs. These receptors all stem from a woman in her thirties or forties in good health. Some clones in this sample may be carry-over from other donors' samples.

The V and J genes are TRBV19 and TRBJ1-1; no reliable D call. V shed 5 bases and J shed 1 base, with 8 bases lying between them. Germline V lookup: CDR1 LNHDA, CDR2 SQIVND (reference sequence). The length of the CDR3 is 13 residues. The CDR3 here is CASSLSSNTEAFF. The CDR3 DNA sequence: TGTGCCAGTAGTTTATCATCGAACACTGAAGCTTTCTTT.

V is TRBV18 and J is TRBJ1-1; D is uncertain. The CDR3 is 15 residues long. Trimming took off 0 bases at V and 5 bases at J, with 13 bases between the two ends. The germline V gene has CDR1 KGHSH and CDR2 LQKENI. Here the CDR3 reads CASSPPERLGTEAFF. As DNA, the CDR3 is TGTGCCAGCTCACCACCGGAAAGGCTCGGGACTGAAGCTTTCTTT.

The V gene is TRBV7-3, the J gene TRBJ2-7; D might be TRBD1 (6 bases). V was cut by 2 bases and J by 3 bases, with 11 bases left in between. This CDR3 has 14 residues. Germline CDR1 and CDR2: SGHTA and FQGTGA. CDR3 sequence: CASSLLQGDYEQYF. For the CDR3, the DNA is TGTGCCAGCAGCTTACTACAGGGAGACTACGAGCAGTACTTC.

This clone has ten or more counts. The CDR3 sequence: CASSEGGPNYGYTF. The DNA for the CDR3 is TGTGCCAGCAGTGAAGGGGGGCCCAACTATGGCTACACCTTC. The chain has TRBV6-1 and TRBJ1-2; D might be TRBD1 (6 bases). Germline CDR1 and CDR2: MNHNS and SASEGT. V gave up 1 base and J gave up 2 bases, with 8 bases separating them. The CDR3 consists of 14 residues.

The chain links TRBV28 to TRBJ2-5, with D possibly TRBD2 on 6 matching bases. The germline gives CDR1 MDHEN, CDR2 SYDVKM. The germline V and J ends were trimmed by 6 bases and 9 bases, with 11 bases remaining between them. CDR3 size: 11 residues. For the CDR3, the DNA is TGTGCCAGCAGCCTTGGGGGGTCCCAGTACTTC. Protein: CASSLGGSQYF.